This T cell receptor beta chain is drawn from a study of blood T cell repertoires in COVID-19. The wider study: COVID-19 samples collected from the United States, Italy and Spain covered acute and convalescent phases. Sample material is recorded as cDNA or gDNA derived from T cells, B-cell-depleted T cells, or PBMCs.

This CDR3 has 14 residues. V dropped 1 base and J dropped 7 bases, with 8 bases sitting between them. Germline loops: CDR1 MGHRA, CDR2 YSYEKL. Source study methods: The authors estimated nucleated cell counts from reference gene primer amplification. Here immunoSEQ multiplex PCR was the method, and the copy in TCRdb shows in-frame clones only, minus some. V, J and clone size are taken as reported in that table, and D and trimming were inferred from the DNA itself. The table lists hundreds of thousands of clones, approximately 90% of them singletons. V is TRBV4-1 and J is TRBJ1-6; D uncertain. The source is a woman aged 18-29 years who had recovered from COVID-19. Sample: peripheral blood. CDR3 region: CASSQVWANSPLHF. The DNA for the CDR3 is TGCGCCAGCAGCCAAGTGTGGGCCAATTCACCCCTCCACTTT.